This TCR beta chain is from a study of blood T cell repertoires in COVID-19. Study-level information: Sample material is recorded as cDNA or gDNA derived from T cells, B-cell-depleted T cells, or PBMCs.

Authors' data handling: Reference gene primer amplification gave nucleated cell count estimates. The data were produced by immunoSEQ multiplex PCR, yet TCRdb's version contains in-frame clones alone and is incomplete. The V and J calls and clone size were taken over from that table, and D and trimming were inferred from the DNA. The sample yields about 220,000 clones, roughly 85% seen once. The germline V gene has CDR1 SNHLY and CDR2 FYNNEI. Deletions cut 8 bases from V and 5 bases from J, with 12 bases between. CDR3 length: 13 residues. Living in 25 or so US areas, the participants were between 18 and 89 years of age. Which cohort a participant joined came from the clinical history participants gave.

Material: PBMCs or T cells enriched from blood (not recorded which). This receptor was identified in a woman in her 40s who had been exposed to COVID-19. The gene calls are TRBV2 and TRBJ2-2, with D perhaps TRBD2 (5 bases). The CDR3 coding sequence is TGTGCCAGCCGGACTTCCCAAACCGGGGAGCTGTTTTTT. The encoded protein is CASRTSQTGELFF. Supplemented by reference TRBV2 and TRBJ2-2, the full variable domain reads EPEVTQTPSHQVTQMGQEVILRCVPISNHLYFYWYRQILGQKVEFLVSFYNNEISEKSEIFDDQFSVERPDGSNFTLKIRSTKLEDSAMYFCASRTSQTGELFFGEGSRLTVL.